This TCR beta chain originates from a study of T cells in Graves' hyperthyroidism and ophthalmopathy. This clonotype was recorded at least ten times. TCR beta CDR3 region amplification was performed from RNA transcripts. HTBI primers were used for first-round RT-PCR of the TCR CDR3. One entry per CDR3 protein, called by TCRdb with MiXCR from the multiplex PCR reads. Altogether some 580,000 distinct CDR3 sequences are present, roughly a sixth being singletons, with the ten largest covering roughly 3.5%. This CDR3 is built from 13 residues. The germline V gene encodes CDR1 KGHSH and CDR2 LQKENI. J gave up 6 bases and V 5 bases, and 5 bases lay outside the gene matches. The source of the PBMCs was about 10 ml of fresh peripheral blood.

This sequence originates from a woman between 35 and 50 years old with Graves' ophthalmopathy. Sequenced input: blood. This chain connects TRBV18 to TRBJ1-1, with 8 nucleotides matching TRBD1. The CDR3 coding sequence is TGTGCCAGCTCATCCGACAGGGGCTCTGAAGCTTTCTTT. Translation gives CASSSDRGSEAFF.